This TCR beta chain was obtained from a study of T cell responses to AZD1222 COVID-19 vaccine. As for the study in general: Second-dose recipients at about 4 or about 12 weeks were treated as one pooled group.

Notes on this clone: Its specificity is not known.

Clones were read by immunoSEQ multiplex PCR, and TCRdb kept only the in-frame ones, dropping some. The sample consists of fewer than 120,000 clones, about 88% of them appearing once. Whole-study results and caveats: Following two doses of AZD1222, Spike-specific TCR breadth and depth rose. Baseline seropositives among AZD1222 recipients totaled only 5 to 7. Across the whole spike, CD4 TCRs peaked at regions 160-218 and 743-854.

V dropped 5 bases and J dropped 2 bases, with 10 bases sitting between them. CDR1 and CDR2 from the germline V gene are SQVTM and ANQGSEA. The CDR3 contains 13 residues. This receptor was identified in an adult in good health. This material consisted of peripheral blood, taken on day 0 of AZD1222 vaccination. The genes are TRBV29-1 and TRBJ1-5, with D hard to call. Here the CDR3 reads CSVSTRGNQPQHF. CDR3 bases: TGCAGCGTTTCCACGAGGGGCAATCAGCCCCAGCATTTT.